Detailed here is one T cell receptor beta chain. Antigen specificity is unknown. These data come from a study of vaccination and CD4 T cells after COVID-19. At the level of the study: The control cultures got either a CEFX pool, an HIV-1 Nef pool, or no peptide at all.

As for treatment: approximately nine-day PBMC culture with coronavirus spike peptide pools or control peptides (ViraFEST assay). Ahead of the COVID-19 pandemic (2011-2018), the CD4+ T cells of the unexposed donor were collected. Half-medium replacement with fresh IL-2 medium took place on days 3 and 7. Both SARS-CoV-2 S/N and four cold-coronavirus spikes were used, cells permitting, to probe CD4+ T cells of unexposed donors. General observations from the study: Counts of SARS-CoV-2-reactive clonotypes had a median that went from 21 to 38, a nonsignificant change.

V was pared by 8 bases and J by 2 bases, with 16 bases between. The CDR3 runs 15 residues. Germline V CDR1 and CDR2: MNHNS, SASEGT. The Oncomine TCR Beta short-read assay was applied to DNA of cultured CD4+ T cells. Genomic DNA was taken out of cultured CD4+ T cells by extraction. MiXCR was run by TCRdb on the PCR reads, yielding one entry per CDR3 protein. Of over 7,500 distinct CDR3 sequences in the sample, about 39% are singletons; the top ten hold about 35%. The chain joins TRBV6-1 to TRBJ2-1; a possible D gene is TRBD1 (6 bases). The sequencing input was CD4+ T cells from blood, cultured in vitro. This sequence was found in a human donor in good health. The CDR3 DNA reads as TGTGCCAGCGCCCCGGGCAGGGGTCCCTACAATGAGCAGTTCTTC. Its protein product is CASAPGRGPYNEQFF.